These 6 T cell receptor beta chains were sequenced from one sample in a study of T-cell memory formation after mild COVID-19. Each CDR3 protein is one row after TCRdb ran MiXCR on the 5' RACE reads. This table has roughly 240,000 distinct CDR3 sequences, over 15% appearing once. Source material: PBMCs or a T cell subset sorted from them (not recorded which). Every receptor here comes from an adult woman who had mild COVID-19 (a few samples of this study predate the infection). Cell type and time point are not known.

This clonotype was seen only once. The chain carries TRBV20-1 and TRBJ2-1, with 8 bases aligning to TRBD2. The junction had 14 bases not matched to a gene; V was cut back by 4 bases and J by 12 bases. Germline V gene data show CDR1 as DFQATT and CDR2 as SNEGSKA (reference sequence). This CDR3 comprises 14 residues. The CDR3 DNA sequence: TGCAGTGCTACCACTAGCGGTCTTTCAAGGGTGCAGTTCTTC. This sequence encodes CSATTSGLSRVQFF.

This clonotype came up a few times. This sequence joins TRBV20-1 and TRBJ2-3; D is uncertain. The CDR3 contains 12 residues. V gave up 5 bases and J gave up 5 bases, with 11 bases separating them. Germline CDR1 reads DFQATT; CDR2 reads SNEGSKA (reference sequence). The CDR3 sequence: CSAAPGGDTQYF. In DNA form, the CDR3 reads TGCAGTGCTGCCCCGGGCGGAGATACGCAGTATTTT.

Only a few counts were recorded for this clonotype. This chain links TRBV7-2 with TRBJ1-2; maybe TRBD1 (5 bases). Trimming shortened V by 1 base and J by 11 bases, and 14 bases separated the two germline ends. Germline V gene sequence: CDR1 SGHTA, CDR2 FQGNSA. The CDR3 covers 13 residues. CDR3 sequence reads: CASSLVAGEGYTF. The DNA for the CDR3 is TGTGCCAGCAGCTTAGTAGCGGGGGAAGGGTACACCTTC.

This clonotype was seen more than once but under ten times. V gene TRBV30 combines with J gene TRBJ2-1; 10 nucleotides line up with TRBD2. This CDR3 has 14 amino acids. CDR1 GTSNPN and CDR2 SVGIG come from the germline V gene (reference sequence). Unmatched junction bases numbered 4, after V lost 3 bases and J lost 5 bases. CDR3 in amino acids: CAWSVAGGNNEQFF. Written as DNA, the CDR3 is TGTGCCTGGAGCGTAGCGGGAGGTAACAATGAGCAGTTCTTC.

The J gene is TRBJ2-1, the V gene TRBV5-5; 14 bases are shared with TRBD2. CDR1 and CDR2 (germline): SGHKS, YYEKEE (reference sequence). Trimming took 4 bases from V and 6 from J; bases not matched to a gene: 6. CDR3 length equals 16 residues. CDR3 residues: CASSKGLAGAINEQFF. CDR3 in DNA: TGTGCCAGCAGCAAGGGACTAGCGGGGGCCATCAATGAGCAGTTCTTC.

This clonotype was recorded a few times. CDR3 bases: TGTGCCAGCAGCGGGACAGGGGATAGCAATCAGCCCCAGCATTTT. Protein: CASSGTGDSNQPQHF. This sequence joins TRBV7-8 and TRBJ1-5, with 10 bases identical to TRBD1. This CDR3 spans 15 amino acids. Germline values: CDR1 SGHVS, CDR2 FQNEAQ. The V segment lost 5 bases and the J segment 0 bases; nucleotides outside the gene matches: 1. Combining the CDR3 with reference TRBV7-8 and TRBJ1-5 gives the whole variable domain GAGVSQSPRYKVAKRGQDVALRCDPISGHVSLFWYQQALGQGPEFLTYFQNEAQLDKSGLPSDRFFAERPEGSVSTLKIQRTQQEDSAVYLCASSGTGDSNQPQHFGDGTRLSIL.